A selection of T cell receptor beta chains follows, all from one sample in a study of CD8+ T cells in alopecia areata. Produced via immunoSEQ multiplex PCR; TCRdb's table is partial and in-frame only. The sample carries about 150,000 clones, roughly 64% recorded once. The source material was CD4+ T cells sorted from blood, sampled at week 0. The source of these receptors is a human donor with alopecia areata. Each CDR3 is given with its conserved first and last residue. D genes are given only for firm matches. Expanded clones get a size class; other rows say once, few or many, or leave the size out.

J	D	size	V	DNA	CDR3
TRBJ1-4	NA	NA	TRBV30	TGTGCCTGGACGGGTCCAGGCTCCGAAAAACTGTTTTTT	CAWTGPGSEKLFF
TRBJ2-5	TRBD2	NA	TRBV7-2	TGTGCCAGCAGCCTTAGCGGGGGGTACCAAGAGACCCAGTACTTC	CASSLSGGYQETQYF
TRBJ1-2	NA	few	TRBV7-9	TGTGCCAGCAGCCCCCGTGGAGAGGGCTACACCTTC	CASSPRGEGYTF
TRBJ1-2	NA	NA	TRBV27	TGTGCCAGCAGGTCGAACTATGGCTACACCTTC	CASRSNYGYTF
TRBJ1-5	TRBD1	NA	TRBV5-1	TGCGCCAGCAGCTTAGGGACAGGCGGTCTGGGCAATCAGCCCCAGCATTTT	CASSLGTGGLGNQPQHF
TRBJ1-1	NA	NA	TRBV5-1	TGCGCCAGCAGCCCAGGGGCGCTGATGAACACTGAAGCTTTCTTT	CASSPGALMNTEAFF
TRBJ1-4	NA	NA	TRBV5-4	TGTGCCAGCAGCCGCGACAGGCGTGGGGAAAAACTGTTTTTT	CASSRDRRGEKLFF
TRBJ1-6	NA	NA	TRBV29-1	TGCAGCGTTGGACAGAGCTCCTATAATTCACCCCTCCACTTT	CSVGQSSYNSPLHF
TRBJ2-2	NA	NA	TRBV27	TGTGCCAGCAGTTTAGGGCAGAACACCGGGGAGCTGTTTTTT	CASSLGQNTGELFF
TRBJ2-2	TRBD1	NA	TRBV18	TGTGCCAGCTCACCGGGACAGGGGAACACCGGGGAGCTGTTTTTT	CASSPGQGNTGELFF
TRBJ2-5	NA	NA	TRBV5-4	TGTGCCAGCAGCTTGTTGCAGGGCCGACAAGAGACCCAGTACTTC	CASSLLQGRQETQYF
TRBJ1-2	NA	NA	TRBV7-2	TGTGCCAGTACTCTCCCCGGTCGGCAGGCGCAAGGCTACACCTTC	CASTLPGRQAQGYTF
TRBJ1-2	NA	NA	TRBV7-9	TGTGCCAGCAGCTTAGCCTCCATAGGGAAGGGGAGTAACTATGGCTACACCTTC	CASSLASIGKGSNYGYTF
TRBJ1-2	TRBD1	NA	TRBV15	TGTGCCACCAGACCACAGGGGAACTATGGCTACACCTTC	CATRPQGNYGYTF
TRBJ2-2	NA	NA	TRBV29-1	TGCAGCGTTAGGCGAGCGAGGGTAACCGGGGAGCTGTTTTTT	CSVRRARVTGELFF
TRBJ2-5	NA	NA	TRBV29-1	TGCAGCGTTCTGGGGGTCCGGGGGAGGTACTTC	CSVLGVRGRYF
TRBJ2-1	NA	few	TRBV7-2	TGTGCCAGCAGCCGCTTGAGAGTCAATGAGCAGTTCTTC	CASSRLRVNEQFF
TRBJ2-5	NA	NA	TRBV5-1	TGCGCCAGCAGCTTCGGCCAAGAGACCCAGTACTTC	CASSFGQETQYF
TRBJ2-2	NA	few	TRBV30	TGTGCCTGGAGTGTAGCTGGGGAGCTGTTTTTT	CAWSVAGELFF
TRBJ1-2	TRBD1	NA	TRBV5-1	TGCGCCAGCAGCCTTTCGACAGGGGATGGCTACACCTTC	CASSLSTGDGYTF
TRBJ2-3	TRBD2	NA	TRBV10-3	TGTGCCATCAGAACGCTAGCGGGGCGCACAGATACGCAGTATTTT	CAIRTLAGRTDTQYF
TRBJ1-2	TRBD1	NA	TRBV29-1	TGCAGCGCCATGCAAACGGGACAGAACTATGGCTACACCTTC	CSAMQTGQNYGYTF
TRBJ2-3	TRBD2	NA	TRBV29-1	TGCAGCGTTCGCGGGGGGGCAGAATGGAGCACAGATACGCAGTATTTT	CSVRGGAEWSTDTQYF
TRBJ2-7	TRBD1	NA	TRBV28	TGTGCCAGCAGGTCACCGGGACAGGTTTACGAGCAGTACTTC	CASRSPGQVYEQYF
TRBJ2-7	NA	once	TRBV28	TGTGCCAGCAGCCAAGGCTACTACGAGCAGTACTTC	CASSQGYYEQYF
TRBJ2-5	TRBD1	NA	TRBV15	TGTGCCACCAGCAGAGGGCTACAGGGGCGAGGAGAGACCCAGTACTTC	CATSRGLQGRGETQYF
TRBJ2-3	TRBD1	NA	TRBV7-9	TGCGCCAGCAGCGATTCAGACAGGGAAGATACGCAGTATTTT	CASSDSDREDTQYF
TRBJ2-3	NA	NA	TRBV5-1	TGCGCCAGCAGCTTCGGGGTGAGCACAGATACGCAGTATTTT	CASSFGVSTDTQYF
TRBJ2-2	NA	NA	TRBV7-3	TGTGCCAGCAGCTTGATGAACACCGGGGAGCTGTTTTTT	CASSLMNTGELFF
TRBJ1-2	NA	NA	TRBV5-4	TGTGCCAGCAGCTTTGGCACAAACTATGGCTACACCTTC	CASSFGTNYGYTF
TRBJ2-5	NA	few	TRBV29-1	TGCAGCGTTGAACCGGGGGAAGAGACCCAGTACTTC	CSVEPGEETQYF
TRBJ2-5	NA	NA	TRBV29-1	TGCAGCGTTGAAGATACAGGGTTGTCGGAGACCCAGTACTTC	CSVEDTGLSETQYF
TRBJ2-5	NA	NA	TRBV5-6	TGTGCCAGCAGCTTGGTAGGGGGATCCGAGACCCAGTACTTC	CASSLVGGSETQYF
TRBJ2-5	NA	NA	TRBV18	TGTGCCAGCTCACCACCGATGGGAGAGACCCAGTACTTC	CASSPPMGETQYF
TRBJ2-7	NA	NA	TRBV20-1	TGCAGTCCGGCCACCTCCTACGAGCAGTACTTC	CSPATSYEQYF
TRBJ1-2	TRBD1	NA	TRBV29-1	TGCAGCGTTGTGGGACAGGTTAACTATGGCTACACCTTC	CSVVGQVNYGYTF
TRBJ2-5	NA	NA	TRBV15	TGTGCCACCAGCAGGGGTGCACAAGAGACCCAGTACTTC	CATSRGAQETQYF
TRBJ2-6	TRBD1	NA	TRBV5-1	TGCGCCAGCAGCTGGGGACAGGTCTCTGGGGCCAACGTCCTGACTTTC	CASSWGQVSGANVLTF
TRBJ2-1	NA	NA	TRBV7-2	TGTGCCAGCAGCCGGCCGGGTCGTGAGCAGTTCTTC	CASSRPGREQFF
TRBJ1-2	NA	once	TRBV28	TGTGCCAGCAGTTTATCCCAGTATGGCTACACCTTC	CASSLSQYGYTF
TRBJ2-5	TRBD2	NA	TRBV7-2	TGTGCCAGCAGCTTAGGGCCGCCTGGCGGGGGGAGGGAGACCCAGTACTTC	CASSLGPPGGGRETQYF
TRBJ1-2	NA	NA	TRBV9	TGTGCCAGCAGCCCCCACCTCCAGGGTTCCTATGGCTACACCTTC	CASSPHLQGSYGYTF
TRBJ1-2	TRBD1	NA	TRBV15	TGTGCCACCAGGGAAGGGGGCTCCTATGGCTACACCTTC	CATREGGSYGYTF
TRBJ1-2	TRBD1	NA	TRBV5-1	TGCGCCAGCCGGGGACAGGGCATTGCTAACTATGGCTACACCTTC	CASRGQGIANYGYTF
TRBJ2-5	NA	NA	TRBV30	TGTGCCTGGAGATCGGGCGGGGAGACCCAGTACTTC	CAWRSGGETQYF
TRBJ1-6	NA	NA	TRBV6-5	TGTGCCAGCAGTTACCGTCCCGATTCACCCCTCCACTTT	CASSYRPDSPLHF
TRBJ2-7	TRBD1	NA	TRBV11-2	TGTGCCAGCACCAACGGCGGGACAGGTTATTTGTACGAGCAGTACTTC	CASTNGGTGYLYEQYF
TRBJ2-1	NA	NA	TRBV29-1	TGCAGCGCTCAAGGAGGGACAGCCTACAATGAGCAGTTCTTC	CSAQGGTAYNEQFF
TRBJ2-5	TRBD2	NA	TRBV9	TGTGCCAGCAGCGCAATAGCGGGAGGGTCCGAGACCCAGTACTTC	CASSAIAGGSETQYF
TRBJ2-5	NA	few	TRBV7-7	TGTGCTAGCAGCTTAGGACGGACGGTAGCTGAAGAGACCCAGTACTTC	CASSLGRTVAEETQYF
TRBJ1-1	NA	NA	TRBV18	TGTGCCAGCTCACCAGCGGCCAGGAACACTGAAGCTTTCTTT	CASSPAARNTEAFF
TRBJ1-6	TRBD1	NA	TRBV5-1	TGCGCCAGCAGCCCCCGGGACAGGGAGAATTCACCCCTCCACTTT	CASSPRDRENSPLHF
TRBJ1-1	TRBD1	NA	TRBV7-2	TGTGCCAGCAGCTTGGACAGGACGAGGAACACTGAAGCTTTCTTT	CASSLDRTRNTEAFF
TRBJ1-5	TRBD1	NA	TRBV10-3	TGTGCCATCTCCCAGACAGGGATTGGCAATCAGCCCCAGCATTTT	CAISQTGIGNQPQHF
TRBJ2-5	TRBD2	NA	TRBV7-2	TGTGCCAACGCGCTAGCGGCACAAGAGACCCAGTACTTC	CANALAAQETQYF
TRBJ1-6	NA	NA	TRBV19	TGTGCCAGTAGTGCGGCGGGTGACTCACCCCTCCACTTT	CASSAAGDSPLHF
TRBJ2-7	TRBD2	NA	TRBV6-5	TGTGCCAGCAGTTACTCGGGCGGGGGCTCCTACGAGCAGTACTTC	CASSYSGGGSYEQYF
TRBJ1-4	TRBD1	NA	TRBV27	TGTGCCAGCGCGTCGTGGGACAGGGACGAAAAACTGTTTTTT	CASASWDRDEKLFF
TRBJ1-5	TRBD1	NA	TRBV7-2	TGTGCCAGCAGCTTAGACAGGGGACGGGGCCAGCCCCAGCATTTT	CASSLDRGRGQPQHF
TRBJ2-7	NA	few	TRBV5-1	TGCGCCAGCAGTCTTCTGGACGAGCAGTACTTC	CASSLLDEQYF